The 29 T cell receptor beta chains below were found in one sample sequenced in a study of OX40 agonist ivuxolimab in advanced cancers. Libraries were prepared by immunoSEQ multiplex PCR; TCRdb keeps only in-frame clonotypes and omits some of them. The profile shows over 25,000 clones, under 80% of them singletons. This specimen consisted of CD4+ or CD8+ T cells sorted from blood, obtained in a trial of the OX40 agonist ivuxolimab. Receptor source: an adult with an advanced solid tumor such as melanoma, head and neck, liver or kidney cancer.

This chain links TRBV13 with TRBJ2-7; TRBD1 matches at 11 bases. V was pared by 5 bases and J by 5 bases, with 8 bases of the junction left unmatched. CDR3 length: 15 residues. Germline V gene lookup returns CDR1 PRHDT and CDR2 FYEKMQ (reference sequence). CDR3 DNA: TGTGCCAGCAGCCTGGGACAGGGGGACCTTAACGAGCAGTACTTC. Protein: CASSLGQGDLNEQYF. Combining the CDR3 with reference TRBV13 and TRBJ2-7 gives the whole variable domain AAGVIQSPRHLIKEKRETATLKCYPIPRHDTVYWYQQGPGQDPQFLISFYEKMQSDKGSIPDRFSAQQFSDYHSELNMSSLELGDSALYFCASSLGQGDLNEQYFGPGTRLTVT.

The chain couples TRBV28 to TRBJ2-2; no firm D call. Germline V gene data show CDR1 as MDHEN and CDR2 as SYDVKM. Trimming cost V 6 bases and J 6 bases, with 11 bases left between them. CDR3 length equals 13 residues. CDR3 bases: TGTGCCAGCAGCCTCCCCCGCGCCGGGGAGCTGTTTTTT. The encoded protein is CASSLPRAGELFF. Complete variable domain (other parts from reference TRBV28 and TRBJ2-2): DVKVTQSSRYLVKRTGEKVFLECVQDMDHENMFWYRQDPGLGLRLIYFSYDVKMKEKGDIPEGYSVSREKKERFSLILESASTNQTSMYLCASSLPRAGELFFGEGSRLTVL.

The chain is built from TRBV6-6 and TRBJ2-1; weak D call: TRBD1 (6 bases). Germline loops: CDR1 MNHNY, CDR2 SVGAGI (reference sequence). The V end was cut by 4 bases, the J end by 4 bases, with 8 bases between. This CDR3 contains 13 residues. The CDR3 DNA reads TGTGCCAGCAGTTCAGGACAGTACAATGAGCAGTTCTTC. It translates to CASSSGQYNEQFF.

The chain has TRBV21-1 and TRBJ1-2. TRBV21-1 is a known pseudogene. The CDR3 runs to 14 residues. CDR3 sequence (DNA): TGTGCCAGCAGCAAACACGAAGAACCCTATGGCTACACCTTC. Amino acids: CASSKHEEPYGYTF.

The chain combines TRBV4-1 with TRBJ2-7; 11 bases are shared with TRBD1. Germline V gives CDR1 MGHRA, CDR2 YSYEKL. V lost 0 bases, J lost 3 bases, and 1 base stayed unmatched. This CDR3 spans 15 amino acids. Here the CDR3 reads CASSQEGTGGYEQYF. DNA of the CDR3: TGCGCCAGCAGCCAAGAAGGGACAGGGGGCTACGAGCAGTACTTC.

V is TRBV4-1 and J is TRBJ2-7, with 13 bases aligning to TRBD2. J gave up 3 bases and V 5 bases, and 4 bases lay outside the gene matches. Germline CDR1 is MGHRA and CDR2 is YSYEKL. CDR3 length: 15 residues. The CDR3 loop is CASSVGLAGVYEQYF. The CDR3 nucleotides read TGCGCCAGCAGCGTCGGACTAGCGGGAGTCTACGAGCAGTACTTC.

This clone is medium-sized by share. In the same sample, other DNA sequences code for this CDR3. This chain connects TRBV9 to TRBJ2-3; possible D gene TRBD2, 6 bases. CDR3 size: 15 residues. V dropped 0 bases and J dropped 2 bases, with 10 bases sitting between them. Germline V CDR1 and CDR2: SGDLS, YYNGEE. As DNA, the CDR3 is TGTGCCAGCAGCGTAGAAGGAGGGGACACAGATACGCAGTATTTT. It codes for CASSVEGGDTDTQYF.

In its sample, this clone is medium-sized. This chain joins TRBV7-9 and TRBJ1-3; D uncertain. The ends were cut back, 5 bases at V and 1 base at J, with 12 bases in the middle. This CDR3 is built from 15 residues. Germline CDR1 is SEHNR and CDR2 is FQNEAQ (reference sequence). The CDR3 DNA sequence: TGTGCCAGCAGCCCACCATCGTCTTCTGGAAACACCATATATTTT. This gives the protein CASSPPSSSGNTIYF. Full variable domain (outside the CDR3, taken from reference TRBV7-9 and TRBJ1-3): DTGVSQNPRHKITKRGQNVTFRCDPISEHNRLYWYRQTLGQGPEFLTYFQNEAQLEKSRLLSDRFSAERPKGSFSTLEIQRTEQGDSAMYLCASSPPSSSGNTIYFGEGSWLTVV.

The table lists this clone with a few counts. CDR3 sequence (DNA): TGTGCCAGCGGTGTCAGTTACGAGCAGTACTTC. It encodes CASGVSYEQYF. V and J are TRBV7-2 and TRBJ2-7; D is ambiguous. Germline V gene data show CDR1 as SGHTA and CDR2 as FQGNSA. The CDR3 is 11 amino acids. Trimming left V 8 bases short and J 4 bases short, with 9 bases between.

The chain is built from TRBV6-1 and TRBJ2-2; D is unresolved. Germline lookup yields CDR1 MNHNS and CDR2 SASEGT. The CDR3 consists of 15 residues. The V and J ends lost 3 bases and 4 bases respectively, with 12 bases between them. DNA of the CDR3: TGTGCCAGCAGTGATATAGAGGCGAGCACCGGGGAGCTGTTTTTT. Translated: CASSDIEASTGELFF.

The V and J genes are TRBV7-9 and TRBJ1-3; TRBD1 matches at 9 bases. Germline assignment: CDR1 SEHNR and CDR2 FQNEAQ (reference sequence). V lost 4 bases to trimming and J lost 4 bases; unmatched junction nucleotides: 5. The CDR3 has 15 residues. For the CDR3, the DNA is TGTGCCAGCAGCTCACAGGGGGCAGGAGGAAACACCATATATTTT. It yields the protein CASSSQGAGGNTIYF.

This CDR3 is CASSLGGGPSTDTQYF. CDR3 nucleotide sequence: TGTGCCAGCTCCCTTGGGGGGGGACCTAGCACAGATACGCAGTATTTT. The V gene is TRBV9, the J gene TRBJ2-3; 7 bases are a match to TRBD2. Germline V gene lookup returns CDR1 SGDLS and CDR2 YYNGEE. The CDR3 extends over 16 amino acids. Unmatched junction bases numbered 11, after V lost 7 bases and J lost 0 bases.

This clone has more than one count but fewer than ten. The chain uses TRBV4-1 and TRBJ2-7; D not resolved. Per germline, CDR1 MGHRA and CDR2 YSYEKL. The CDR3 sequence is 14 residues long. V was shortened by 0 bases and J by 2 bases, with 8 bases between the two germline ends. CDR3 coding DNA: TGCGCCAGCAGCCAAGACAGGTGGGCCTACGAGCAGTACTTC. Translation: CASSQDRWAYEQYF.

The rearrangement uses TRBV7-9 and TRBJ1-6; D is unclear. Germline-derived CDR1 and CDR2 are SEHNR and FQNEAQ (reference sequence). This CDR3 is 16 amino acids long. Trimming stripped 1 base from V and 3 bases from J, with 10 bases between. The CDR3 DNA is TGTGCCAGCAGCTTAGAGCGGAGAAGCTATAATTCACCCCTCCACTTT. Translating gives CASSLERRSYNSPLHF.

This chain connects TRBV19 to TRBJ2-1; 7 nucleotides line up with TRBD2. This CDR3 is 12 amino acids long. The germline V gene has CDR1 LNHDA and CDR2 SQIVND (reference sequence). Germline trimming cut 3 bases from V and 10 bases from J; bases unmatched to any gene: 3. This CDR3 is CASSIGGGEQFF. The CDR3 coding sequence is TGTGCCAGTAGTATTGGGGGAGGGGAGCAGTTCTTC.

The chain has TRBV30 and TRBJ2-3, with D perhaps given as TRBD1 or TRBD2 (5 bases each). CDR3 length: 14 amino acids. V lost 0 bases and J 8 bases, leaving 15 bases between the germline ends. Germline V gene lookup returns CDR1 GTSNPN and CDR2 SVGIG (reference sequence). The CDR3: CAWSVRGAQATQYF. CDR3 sequence (DNA): TGTGCCTGGAGTGTACGGGGCGCGCAGGCTACGCAGTATTTT.

The chain uses TRBV7-2 and TRBJ2-1, with D maybe TRBD2 (6 bases). The CDR3 contains 15 residues. The ends were cut back, 0 bases at V and 6 bases at J, with 12 bases in the middle. CDR1 and CDR2 (germline): SGHTA, FQGNSA. This chain's CDR3 is CASSLAGSGVNEQFF. CDR3 nucleotide sequence: TGTGCCAGCAGCTTAGCTGGTAGCGGAGTCAATGAGCAGTTCTTC.

This rearrangement joins TRBV4-1 to TRBJ1-2; the D is unclear. The CDR3 sequence is 16 residues long. Trimming took off 0 bases at V and 5 bases at J, with 16 bases between the two ends. The germline CDR1 and CDR2 sequences are MGHRA and YSYEKL. CDR3 in DNA: TGCGCCAGCAGCCAAGATCTTCCGCCGCAGCTTTATGGCTACACCTTC. It translates to CASSQDLPPQLYGYTF.

Only one count was recorded for this clone. The genes are TRBV5-6 and TRBJ2-3, with 9 nucleotides matching TRBD2. Looked up from germline, CDR1 is SGHDT and CDR2 is YYEEEE. V lost 2 bases, J lost 2 bases, and 6 bases stayed unmatched. This CDR3 is built from 16 residues. The CDR3 DNA sequence: TGTGCCAGCAGCTTCCTACTAGCGGGTCCCACAGATACGCAGTATTTT. Its translation: CASSFLLAGPTDTQYF.

By sample share, this clone is medium-sized. The chain uses TRBV28 and TRBJ2-2; D gene uncertain. This CDR3 is 13 amino acids long. V shed 8 bases and J shed 9 bases, with 16 bases lying between them. Germline assignment: CDR1 MDHEN and CDR2 SYDVKM. CDR3 region: CASRRRAAWELFF. The CDR3 DNA sequence: TGTGCCAGCCGACGAAGGGCAGCTTGGGAGCTGTTTTTT.

The rearrangement joins TRBV28 to TRBJ2-6, with unresolved D. CDR1 MDHEN and CDR2 SYDVKM come from the germline V gene. V was trimmed by 1 base and J by 4 bases, leaving 17 bases between them. The CDR3 loop spans 18 amino acids. CDR3 DNA: TGTGCCAGCAGTTTATTGGCAGGATCATATGGGGGGGCCAACGTCCTGACTTTC. This sequence encodes CASSLLAGSYGGANVLTF.

The chain is built from TRBV13 and TRBJ1-2; weak D call: TRBD1 (6 bases). The CDR3 is 11 amino acids. Trimming shortened V by 6 bases and J by 7 bases, and 9 bases separated the two germline ends. Germline values: CDR1 PRHDT, CDR2 FYEKMQ (reference sequence). CDR3 amino acids: CASRTGFGYTF. CDR3 sequence (DNA): TGTGCCAGCAGAACAGGGTTTGGCTACACCTTC.

This clone was counted only a few times. V usage is TRBV9 and J usage is TRBJ2-2, with 9 bases identical to TRBD2. The CDR3 spans 15 residues. The trim removed 4 bases at V and 4 bases at J, leaving 5 bases unmatched. Germline CDR1 is SGDLS and CDR2 is YYNGEE. CDR3 nucleotides: TGTGCCAGCAGCACGGGACTAGCCCCCACCGGGGAGCTGTTTTTT. It yields the protein CASSTGLAPTGELFF.

This sequence joins TRBV6-5 and TRBJ2-7; D is ambiguous. Germline V lookup: CDR1 MNHEY, CDR2 SVGAGI. Trimming removed 0 bases from V and 6 bases from J, with 9 bases in between. There are 13 residues in the CDR3. This CDR3 is CASSYSGSLEQYF. The CDR3 DNA reads as TGTGCCAGCAGTTACTCTGGCAGCCTCGAGCAGTACTTC.

The chain links TRBV30 to TRBJ2-7; D not certain. Germline V lookup: CDR1 GTSNPN, CDR2 SVGIG (reference sequence). The V gene lost 5 bases and the J gene lost 2 bases, with 13 bases spanning the gap. The CDR3 is 13 amino acids. The CDR3 region has the DNA TGTGCCTGGCTTGGCAGGCCGCCCTACGAGCAGTACTTC. Translated: CAWLGRPPYEQYF.

The chain links TRBV4-2 to TRBJ2-3; no clear D gene. Germline lookup yields CDR1 LGHNA and CDR2 YNFKEQ. The CDR3 contains 11 residues. V was shortened by 0 bases and J by 15 bases, with 10 bases between the two germline ends. CDR3 coding DNA: TGTGCCAGCAGCCAAGATCTACATCATTATTTT. Translation: CASSQDLHHYF.

This chain links TRBV21-1 with TRBJ2-5; the table names TRBD2, a call not compared with the DNA. TRBV21-1 is recorded as a pseudogene. This CDR3 contains 18 residues. The CDR3 here is CASSNLYQLGVVGETQYF. The CDR3 bases are TGTGCCAGCAGCAACTTGTACCAACTCGGGGTAGTTGGGGAGACCCAGTACTTC.

In DNA form, the CDR3 reads TGTGCCAGTAGTCATCGGGCTGACCCGGGACTAGCGGGAGGCTCCTCCTACAATGAGCAGTTCTTC. Translating gives CASSHRADPGLAGGSSYNEQFF. This chain joins TRBV19 and TRBJ2-1; 15 positions agree with TRBD2. The CDR3 extends over 22 amino acids. Germline V gives CDR1 LNHDA, CDR2 SQIVND (reference sequence). V was clipped by 5 bases and J by 0 bases; unmatched bases: 17.

The chain joins TRBV10-3 to TRBJ1-1; 11 bases line up with TRBD1. The CDR3 has 13 amino acids. V was clipped by 10 bases and J by 3 bases; unmatched bases: 4. The germline gives CDR1 ENHRY, CDR2 SYGVKD. CDR3 DNA sequence: TGTGCCAGCGGACAGGGGGCCGACACTGAAGCTTTCTTT. It codes for CASGQGADTEAFF.